This TCR beta chain was found in a study of blood T cell repertoires in COVID-19. Study-wide background: Collection of acute and convalescent COVID-19 samples took place in the United States, Italy and Spain. The analysed material was cDNA or gDNA that came from T cells, B-cell-depleted T cells, or PBMCs.

Authors' processing steps: For nucleated cells, counts were estimated from reference gene primer amplification. Generated by immunoSEQ multiplex PCR, the TCRdb table keeps only in-frame clones and is missing some. The V and J calls and clone size are taken from that table; D and trimming were inferred from the DNA. The table lists 150,000 or so clones, approximately 90% of them singletons. Trimming took 3 bases from V and 1 from J; bases not matched to a gene: 4. Germline CDR1 and CDR2: KGHSH and LQKENI. This CDR3 spans 15 amino acids. The chain carries TRBV18 and TRBJ1-2, with 8 nucleotides matching TRBD1. The TCR comes from a man aged 50 or older with acute or convalescent COVID-19. Sample: peripheral blood. Here the CDR3 reads CASSPGQEINYGYTF. The CDR3 nucleotides are TGTGCCAGCTCACCGGGACAGGAAATTAACTATGGCTACACCTTC.